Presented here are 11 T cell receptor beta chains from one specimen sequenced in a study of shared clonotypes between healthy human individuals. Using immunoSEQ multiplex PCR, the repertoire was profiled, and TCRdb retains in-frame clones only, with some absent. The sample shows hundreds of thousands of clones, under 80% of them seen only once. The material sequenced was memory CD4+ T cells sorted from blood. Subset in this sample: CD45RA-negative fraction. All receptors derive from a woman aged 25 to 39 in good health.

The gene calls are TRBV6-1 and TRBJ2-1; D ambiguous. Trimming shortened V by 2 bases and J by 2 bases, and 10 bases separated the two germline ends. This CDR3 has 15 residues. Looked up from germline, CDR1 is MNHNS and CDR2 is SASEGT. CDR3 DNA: TGTGCCAGCAGTGAATCGACCGACACCTACAATGAGCAGTTCTTC. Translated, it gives CASSESTDTYNEQFF.

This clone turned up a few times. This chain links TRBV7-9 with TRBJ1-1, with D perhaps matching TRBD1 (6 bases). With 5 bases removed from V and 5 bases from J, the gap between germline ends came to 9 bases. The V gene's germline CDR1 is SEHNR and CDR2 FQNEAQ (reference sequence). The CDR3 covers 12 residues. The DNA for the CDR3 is TGTGCCAGCAGCCGGGGGCGGACTGAAGCTTTCTTT. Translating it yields CASSRGRTEAFF.

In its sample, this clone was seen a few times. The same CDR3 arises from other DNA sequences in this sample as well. CDR3 residues: CASSRDRARTEAFF. As DNA, the CDR3 is TGTGCCAGCAGTCGGGACAGGGCAAGAACTGAAGCTTTCTTT. V gene TRBV6-5 combines with J gene TRBJ1-1, with 9 bases identical to TRBD1. The CDR3 loop spans 14 amino acids. Germline V gene sequence: CDR1 MNHEY, CDR2 SVGAGI. V lost 5 bases and J lost 5; bases outside the gene matches: 6.

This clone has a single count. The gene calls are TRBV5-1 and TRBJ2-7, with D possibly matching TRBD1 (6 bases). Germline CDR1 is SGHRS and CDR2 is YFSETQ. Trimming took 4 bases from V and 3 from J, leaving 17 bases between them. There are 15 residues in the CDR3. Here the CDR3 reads CASSPRDTDYYEQYF. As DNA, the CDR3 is TGCGCCAGCAGCCCCAGGGACACCGATTACTACGAGCAGTACTTC.

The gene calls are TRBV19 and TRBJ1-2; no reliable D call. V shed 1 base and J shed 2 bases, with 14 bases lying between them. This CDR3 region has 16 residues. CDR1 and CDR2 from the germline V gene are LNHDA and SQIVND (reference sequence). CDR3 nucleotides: TGTGCCAGTAGTATAGGGGCCGGGCGACAAAACTATGGCTACACCTTC. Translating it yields CASSIGAGRQNYGYTF.

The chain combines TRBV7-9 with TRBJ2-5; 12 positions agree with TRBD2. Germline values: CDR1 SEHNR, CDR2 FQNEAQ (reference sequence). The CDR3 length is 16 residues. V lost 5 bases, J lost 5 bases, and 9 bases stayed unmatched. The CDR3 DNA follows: TGTGCCAGCAGCCCTCGCCGACTAGCGGGAGTTGAGACCCAGTACTTC. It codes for CASSPRRLAGVETQYF.

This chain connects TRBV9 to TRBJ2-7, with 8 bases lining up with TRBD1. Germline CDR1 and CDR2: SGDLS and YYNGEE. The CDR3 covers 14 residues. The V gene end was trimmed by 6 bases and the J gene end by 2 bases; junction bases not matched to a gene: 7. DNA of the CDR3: TGTGCCAGCAACTCAGGACAGGGCCCCTACGAGCAGTACTTC. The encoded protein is CASNSGQGPYEQYF.

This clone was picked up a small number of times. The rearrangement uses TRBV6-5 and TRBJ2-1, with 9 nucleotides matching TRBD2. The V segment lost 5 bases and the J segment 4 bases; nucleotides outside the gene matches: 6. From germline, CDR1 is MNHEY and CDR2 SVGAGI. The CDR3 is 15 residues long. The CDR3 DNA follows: TGTGCCAGCAGTAAGACTAGCGGTGCGTACAATGAGCAGTTCTTC. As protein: CASSKTSGAYNEQFF.

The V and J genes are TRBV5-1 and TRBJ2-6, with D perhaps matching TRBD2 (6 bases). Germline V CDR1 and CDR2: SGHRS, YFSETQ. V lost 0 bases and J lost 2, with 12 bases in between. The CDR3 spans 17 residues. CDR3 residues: CASSLDGGFAGANVLTF. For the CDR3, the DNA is TGCGCCAGCAGCTTGGATGGAGGGTTCGCTGGGGCCAACGTCCTGACTTTC.

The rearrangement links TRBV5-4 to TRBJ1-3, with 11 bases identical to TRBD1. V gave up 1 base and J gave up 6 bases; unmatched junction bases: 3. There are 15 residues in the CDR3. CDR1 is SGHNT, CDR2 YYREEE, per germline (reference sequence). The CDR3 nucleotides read TGTGCCAGCAGCTTGCGGACAGGGGGCAAAAACACCATATATTTT. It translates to CASSLRTGGKNTIYF.

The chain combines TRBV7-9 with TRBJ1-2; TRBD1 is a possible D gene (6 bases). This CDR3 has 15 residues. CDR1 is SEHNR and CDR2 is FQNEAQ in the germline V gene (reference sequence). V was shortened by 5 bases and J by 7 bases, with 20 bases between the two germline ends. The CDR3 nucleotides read TGTGCCAGCAGCCCGCCGGAGGGGGAGGAATCTGGCTACACCTTC. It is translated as CASSPPEGEESGYTF.